These 17 T cell receptor beta chains originate from one sample sequenced in a study of CD8 T cells in ankylosing spondylitis. The study's findings and limits: Characteristic, it appeared, of ankylosing spondylitis blood was a TCR beta motif of seven or eight highly homologous variants.

What these receptors recognize is not known. Each CDR3 protein is one row after TCRdb ran MiXCR on the 5' RACE reads. The sample includes around 440,000 distinct CDR3 sequences, roughly 15% of them seen just once. The sample consisted of blood, either unsorted or a sorted T cell fraction (not recorded which). The receptor source for this set is a male donor with ankylosing spondylitis.

This clonotype has just a few counts. The chain is built from TRBV28 and TRBJ1-6; D is ambiguous. Germline V gene sequence: CDR1 MDHEN, CDR2 SYDVKM. V gave up 5 bases and J gave up 4 bases, with 15 bases separating them. The CDR3 covers 16 residues. CDR3 DNA sequence: TGTGCCAGCAGTGTAAACAAGGGCAATTATAATTCACCCCTCCACTTT. It is translated as CASSVNKGNYNSPLHF.

This clonotype was seen a handful of times. The V call is TRBV5-1, the J call TRBJ1-5; 11 bases are shared with TRBD1. J lost 2 bases, V lost 4 bases, and 2 bases had no gene match. Germline V gene data show CDR1 as SGHRS and CDR2 as YFSETQ. The CDR3 consists of 15 residues. This CDR3 reads CASSRTGGGNQPQHF. The DNA of the CDR3 is TGCGCCAGCAGCCGGACAGGGGGCGGCAATCAGCCCCAGCATTTT.

V gene TRBV12-3 or TRBV12-4 combines with J gene TRBJ2-7, with TRBD1 as a possible D gene (6 bases). V lost 3 bases and J 3 bases, leaving 12 bases between the germline ends. The CDR3 is 14 amino acids. CDR3 sequence (DNA): TGTGCCAGCAGTTTCAGTCAGGGGTACTACGAGCAGTACTTC. Translation gives CASSFSQGYYEQYF.

The chain combines TRBV20-1 with TRBJ2-7; TRBD2 matches 8 bases. The CDR3 length is 14 residues. Germline loops: CDR1 DFQATT, CDR2 SNEGSKA (reference sequence). After removal of 7 bases from V and 0 bases from J, the junction contained 8 bases not matched to a gene. CDR3 residues: CSVRAGGLSYEQYF. CDR3 nucleotide sequence: TGCAGTGTACGGGCGGGAGGACTCTCCTACGAGCAGTACTTC.

The chain joins TRBV2 to TRBJ2-3; tentative D call: TRBD2 (6 bases). V was clipped by 5 bases and J by 0 bases, with 9 bases between them. In germline, CDR1 is SNHLY, CDR2 FYNNEI. This CDR3 is 14 amino acids long. The CDR3 loop reads CASSTSGSTDTQYF. CDR3 bases: TGTGCCAGCAGTACCAGCGGGAGCACAGATACGCAGTATTTT.

This clonotype was seen a handful of times. The gene calls are TRBV7-9 and TRBJ1-2; no clear D gene. V lost 1 base and J lost 6, with 9 bases in between. Per germline, CDR1 SEHNR and CDR2 FQNEAQ (reference sequence). The CDR3 has 13 residues. As DNA, the CDR3 is TGTGCCAGCAGCTTAGTCTCTCAGCATGGCTACACCTTC. This translates into CASSLVSQHGYTF.

Many counts were recorded for this clonotype. The junction shows a germline mismatch at one end, possibly a read error. The V call is TRBV12-3 or TRBV12-4, the J call TRBJ2-7; 9 bases are shared with TRBD2. This CDR3 has 17 residues. DNA for the CDR3: TGTGCCAGCAGCCCGGGACCCGGGACTAGCTTCTCCCACGAGCAGTACTTC. Encoded protein: CASSPGPGTSFSHEQYF.

The chain recombines TRBV6-5 with TRBJ2-1, with unresolved D. Germline V gene sequence: CDR1 MNHEY, CDR2 SVGAGI. The V end lost 7 bases, the J end lost 8 bases, and 12 bases lay between the germline ends. The length of the CDR3 is 12 residues. The CDR3: CASKERGHEQFF. The CDR3 region has the DNA TGTGCCAGCAAGGAGCGTGGACATGAGCAGTTCTTC.

This chain links TRBV11-2 with TRBJ2-1; D possibly corresponds to TRBD2 (6 bases). CDR3 size: 15 residues. Looked up from germline, CDR1 is SGHAT and CDR2 is FQNNGV. V dropped 5 bases and J dropped 5 bases, with 16 bases sitting between them. Written as DNA, the CDR3 is TGTGCCAGCAGCCCGAGCGGGCTCCTCCACAATGAGCAGTTCTTC. Protein product: CASSPSGLLHNEQFF.

This clonotype came up many times. The chain links TRBV12-3 or TRBV12-4 to TRBJ2-1; TRBD2 agrees at 10 bases. The CDR3 totals 16 residues. V dropped 7 bases and J dropped 1; count of bases not matched to a gene: 7. Written as DNA, the CDR3 is TGTGCCAGCACCCTCACTAGCGGGGTTTCCTACAATGAGCAGTTCTTC. It yields the protein CASTLTSGVSYNEQFF.

The J gene is TRBJ2-2, the V gene TRBV20-1; 9 bases map to TRBD2. This CDR3 is 17 amino acids long. The V and J ends lost 2 bases and 0 bases, in that order; junction bases with no gene match: 7. Germline CDR1 is DFQATT and CDR2 is SNEGSKA (reference sequence). CDR3 sequence reads: CSARPLAGASNTGELFF. The CDR3 region has the DNA TGCAGTGCTAGACCTTTAGCGGGAGCCTCGAACACCGGGGAGCTGTTTTTT.

This clonotype has ten or more counts. The chain couples TRBV5-1 to TRBJ2-3; unclear D gene. The CDR3 consists of 13 residues. Germline V CDR1 and CDR2: SGHRS, YFSETQ. Trimming pared 0 bases from V and 2 bases from J, leaving 4 bases between. The CDR3 protein is CASSLDPTDTQYF. Here the CDR3 DNA reads TGCGCCAGCAGCTTGGACCCCACAGATACGCAGTATTTT.

The V call is TRBV28, the J call TRBJ2-7, with TRBD2 matching over 7 bases. Germline values: CDR1 MDHEN, CDR2 SYDVKM. J was trimmed by 4 bases and V by 3 bases; bases with no gene match: 9. This CDR3 is built from 15 residues. The CDR3 nucleotides are TGTGCCAGCAGTTTGCCAGCGGGAAATTCGTACGAGCAGTACTTC. Its translation is CASSLPAGNSYEQYF.

There are a few counts of this clonotype. This chain links TRBV7-2 with TRBJ2-3, with D perhaps matching TRBD1 (6 bases). V was pared by 5 bases and J by 0 bases, with 18 bases between. The V gene's germline CDR1 is SGHTA and CDR2 FQGNSA. The CDR3 runs 17 residues. The CDR3 DNA is TGTGCCAGCAGCAAACAACAGGGTAGTGGGAGCACAGATACGCAGTATTTT. This gives the protein CASSKQQGSGSTDTQYF.

This clonotype has just a few counts. V and J are TRBV6-5 and TRBJ1-2; 7 bases line up with TRBD1. The CDR3 consists of 14 residues. The V gene's germline CDR1 is MNHEY and CDR2 SVGAGI. Losses at the gene ends were 8 bases for V and 4 bases for J; bases not matched to a gene: 10. CDR3 sequence: CASVSGQAIYGYTF. The CDR3 DNA reads as TGTGCCAGCGTTTCTGGACAGGCCATCTATGGCTACACCTTC.

In its sample, this clonotype was seen many times. One end of the junction is discordant with germline, which a read error may explain. V usage is TRBV5-1 and J usage is TRBJ2-5, with D possibly TRBD2 on 6 matching bases. CDR1 and CDR2 from the germline V gene are SGHRS and YFSETQ. This CDR3 has 14 residues. DNA of the CDR3: TGTGCCAGCAGCTTAGCGGCAGGACAAGAGACCCAGTACTTC. Residues: CASSLAAGQETQYF.

This clonotype turned up a few times. The chain employs TRBV15 and TRBJ2-5; D is possibly TRBD1 (6 bases). The V gene's germline CDR1 is LNHNV and CDR2 YYDKDF (reference sequence). V lost 3 bases, J lost 3 bases, and 11 bases lay in between. CDR3 length equals 14 residues. The CDR3 nucleotides are TGTGCCACCAGCAGCCAGGGGTTAGAAGAGACCCAGTACTTC. Translation gives CATSSQGLEETQYF.